These T cell receptor beta chains were read from a single sample in a study of blood T cell repertoires in COVID-19. Generated by immunoSEQ multiplex PCR, the TCRdb table keeps only in-frame clones and is missing some. The sample includes some 38,000 clones, 90% of them seen just once. The sample comprised peripheral blood. Every receptor here comes from a man in his 60s with active or convalescent COVID-19. CDR3s include the opening cysteine and the closing phenylalanine or tryptophan. The D gene is left open where the match is weak. Expanded clones get a size class; other rows say once, few or many, or leave the size out.

clone_size,v_call,j_call,d_call,cdr3_nt,cdr3_aa
.,TRBV11-2,TRBJ2-1,.,TGTGCCAGCAGCTTGGACAGACTTGCCAATGAGCAGTTCTTC,CASSLDRLANEQFF
.,TRBV28,TRBJ1-5,.,TGTGCCAGCAGTTTTCGACGCCTAGCTTCTATTTATCAGCCCCAGCATTTT,CASSFRRLASIYQPQHF
once,TRBV12-3/TRBV12-4,TRBJ1-2,.,TGTGCCAGCAGTTTAGCCGGGGATGGCTACACCTTC,CASSLAGDGYTF
.,TRBV18,TRBJ1-3,TRBD1,TGTGCCAGCTCACCCCTCCAGGGGGTTGAGACGACCATATATTTT,CASSPLQGVETTIYF
.,TRBV18,TRBJ2-5,.,TGTGCCAGCTCACCACCGGAAATTATCGGGGAGACCCAGTACTTC,CASSPPEIIGETQYF
once,TRBV4-2,TRBJ2-7,.,TGTGCCAGCAGCCGGACAGCTCTTGACTACGAGCAGTACTTC,CASSRTALDYEQYF
.,TRBV28,TRBJ2-2,TRBD2,TGTGCCAGCAGTCCCTCCAGTGGGACTAGAAGGGACACCGGGGAGCTGTTTTTT,CASSPSSGTRRDTGELFF
.,TRBV4-2,TRBJ2-7,TRBD2,TGTGCCAGCAGCCAAGAACGGGGTGCGGGAGGTCTATACGAGCAGTACTTC,CASSQERGAGGLYEQYF
few,TRBV28,TRBJ2-7,.,TGTGCCAGCACACTTGGCGGGAACCGTTTCGAGCAGTACTTC,CASTLGGNRFEQYF
.,TRBV28,TRBJ2-3,.,TGTGCCAGCAGATTGGGACTTAACACAGATACGCAGTATTTT,CASRLGLNTDTQYF
.,TRBV24-1,TRBJ2-1,TRBD2,TGTGCCACCAGTGTCCCCGGGACTAGCGGGACCGAGCAGTTCTTC,CATSVPGTSGTEQFF
.,TRBV28,TRBJ1-3,.,TGTGCCAGCAGTTCGTATCCTGGAAACACCATATATTTT,CASSSYPGNTIYF
once,TRBV18,TRBJ2-7,.,TGTGCCAGCTCACCGAGGGATTCCCACGAGCAGTACTTC,CASSPRDSHEQYF
.,TRBV11-2,TRBJ1-6,.,TGTGCCAGCAGTTCCGGCGGGGGATACCCTTCACCCCTCCACTTT,CASSSGGGYPSPLHF
.,TRBV11-2,TRBJ2-7,.,TGTGCCAGCAGCTTAGTATCGGCTAGGAGGTCCTACGAGCAGTACTTC,CASSLVSARRSYEQYF